This T cell receptor (beta chain) was recovered during a study of post-analysis software for immune sequencing data. Study-wide context: Courses of disease covered relapsing-remitting, secondary progressive and progressive-relapsing multiple sclerosis.

This clonotype was observed many times. Its matching antigen is unknown. Points from the study as a whole: Among multiple sclerosis patients, normalized Chao1 diversity was significantly below that of controls. Strong co-clustering by F measure was evident for samples that had been prepared in the same batch. TRBV5-6, TRBV5-1 and TRBV20-1 belonged to a set of a handful of TRBV segments that were more frequent in patients than controls.

Germline CDR1 is SGHVS and CDR2 is FQNEAQ. The CDR3 length is 11 residues. V was pared by 7 bases and J by 3 bases, with 7 bases between. Presence of unique molecular identifiers characterized the TCR beta cDNA libraries. Researchers reported roughly 0.5 million cDNA molecules coming from 1 to 10 million T cells. Via MiXCR, TCRdb re-called the PCR reads, giving one row per CDR3 protein. The table lists some 690,000 distinct CDR3 sequences, roughly 27% of them singletons. The chain uses TRBV7-8 and TRBJ2-7; no clear D. The clonotype comes from a girl aged 5-17 years with multiple sclerosis. The sample taken for sequencing was blood. CDR3 sequence: CASTPGYEQYF. DNA for the CDR3: TGTGCCAGCACCCCAGGCTACGAGCAGTACTTC.